This T cell receptor beta chain was recovered during a study of vaccination and CD4 T cells after COVID-19. This CDR3 is 15 amino acids long. Per germline, CDR1 SGHRS and CDR2 YFSETQ. The V gene end was trimmed by 3 bases and the J gene end by 5 bases; junction bases not matched to a gene: 10. On this clonotype itself: The antigen remains undetermined.

The Oncomine TCR Beta short-read assay was applied to DNA of cultured CD4+ T cells. MiXCR was run by TCRdb on the PCR reads, yielding one entry per CDR3 protein. Seen here are about 10,000 distinct CDR3 sequences, roughly 53% observed once, and the top ten hold roughly 30%. Treatment given: roughly nine-day PBMC culture with coronavirus spike peptide pools or control peptides (ViraFEST assay). The V and J genes are TRBV5-1 and TRBJ1-2; 7 bases are shared with TRBD1. The sequence derives from a human donor who had recovered from COVID-19. The sequencing sample was made of CD4+ T cells from blood, cultured in vitro. CDR3 region: CASSSGTANVYGYTF. CDR3 bases: TGCGCCAGCAGCTCGGGGACAGCGAACGTTTATGGCTACACCTTC.